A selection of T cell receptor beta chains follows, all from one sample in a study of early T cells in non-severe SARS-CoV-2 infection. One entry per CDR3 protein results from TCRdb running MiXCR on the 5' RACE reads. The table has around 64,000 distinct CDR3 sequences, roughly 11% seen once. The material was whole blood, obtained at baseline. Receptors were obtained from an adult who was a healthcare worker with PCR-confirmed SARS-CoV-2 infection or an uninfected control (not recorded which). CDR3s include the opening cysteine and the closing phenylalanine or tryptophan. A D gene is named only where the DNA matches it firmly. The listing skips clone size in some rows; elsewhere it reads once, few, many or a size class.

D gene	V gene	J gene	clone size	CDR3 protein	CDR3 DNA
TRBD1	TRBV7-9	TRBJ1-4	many	CASSFTGTGGLFNEKLFF	TGTGCCAGCAGCTTTACCGGGACAGGGGGCCTGTTTAATGAAAAACTGTTTTTT
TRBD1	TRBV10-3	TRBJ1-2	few	CAISGNRGNYGYTF	TGTGCCATCAGTGGGAACAGGGGAAACTATGGCTACACCTTC
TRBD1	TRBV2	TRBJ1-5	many	CASSGTGGNQPQHF	TGTGCCAGCAGTGGGACAGGGGGCAATCAGCCCCAGCATTTT
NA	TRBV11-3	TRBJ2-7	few	CASSLTRVGYEQYF	TGTGCCAGCAGCCTTACTAGAGTTGGTTACGAGCAGTACTTC
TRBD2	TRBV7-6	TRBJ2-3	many	CASSLVTSGRTDTQYF	TGTGCCAGCAGCTTAGTGACTAGCGGCCGCACAGATACGCAGTATTTT
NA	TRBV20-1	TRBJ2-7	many	CSARSAIGPYEQYF	TGCAGTGCTAGATCGGCTATTGGTCCCTACGAGCAGTACTTC
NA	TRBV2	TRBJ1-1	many	CASSEALGTRGEAFF	TGTGCCAGCAGTGAAGCCCTGGGGACACGAGGTGAAGCTTTCTTT
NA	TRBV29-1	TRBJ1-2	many	CSVEGGVFGYGYTF	TGCAGCGTTGAAGGAGGCGTTTTCGGCTATGGCTACACCTTC
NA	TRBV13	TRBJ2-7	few	CASSLGHLGSGEQYF	TGTGCCAGCAGCTTAGGTCATTTGGGTTCGGGGGAGCAGTACTTC
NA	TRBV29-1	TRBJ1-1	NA	CSVGRATEAFF	TGCAGCGTTGGTAGGGCCACTGAAGCTTTCTTT
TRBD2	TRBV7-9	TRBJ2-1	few	CASSSGTSPYNEQFF	TGTGCCAGCAGCTCCGGGACTAGCCCCTACAATGAGCAGTTCTTC
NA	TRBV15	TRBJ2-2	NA	CATSTPRGDTGELFF	TGTGCCACCAGCACACCGAGGGGGGACACCGGGGAGCTGTTTTTT
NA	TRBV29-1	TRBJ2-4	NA	CSVGGRAQNIQYF	TGCAGCGTGGGGGGCAGGGCCCAAAACATTCAGTACTTC
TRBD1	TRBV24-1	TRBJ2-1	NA	CATSDPTGDIGNEQFF	TGTGCCACCAGTGATCCAACAGGGGATATCGGCAATGAGCAGTTCTTC
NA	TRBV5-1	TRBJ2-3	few	CASSLAMRTVGTDTQYF	TGCGCCAGCAGCTTGGCCATGCGGACCGTGGGCACAGATACGCAGTATTTT
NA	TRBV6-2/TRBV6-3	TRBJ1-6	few	CASSYQEGSPLHF	TGTGCCAGCAGTTACCAAGAAGGGTCACCCCTCCACTTT
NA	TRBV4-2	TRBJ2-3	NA	CASSQVGLAYSTDTQYF	TGTGCCAGCAGCCAAGTAGGTCTAGCGTATAGCACAGATACGCAGTATTTT
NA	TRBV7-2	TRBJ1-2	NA	CASSFNTDGYTF	TGTGCCAGCAGCTTTAACACAGATGGCTACACCTTC
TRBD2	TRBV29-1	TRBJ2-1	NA	CSVGKGLAGGEQFF	TGCAGCGTCGGAAAGGGACTAGCGGGAGGTGAGCAGTTCTTC
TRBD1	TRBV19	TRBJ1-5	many	CASSIYGTAQNQPQHF	TGTGCCAGTAGTATATACGGGACAGCTCAAAATCAGCCCCAGCATTTT
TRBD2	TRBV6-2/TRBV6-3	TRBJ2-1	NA	CASSYSASGSSYNEQFF	TGTGCCAGCAGTTACTCCGCTAGCGGGAGTTCATACAATGAGCAGTTCTTC
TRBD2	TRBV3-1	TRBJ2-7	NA	CASSPWTSGEQYF	TGTGCCAGCAGCCCCTGGACTAGCGGCGAGCAGTACTTC
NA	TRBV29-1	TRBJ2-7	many	CSVVKGYEQYF	TGCAGCGTTGTAAAGGGATACGAGCAGTACTTC
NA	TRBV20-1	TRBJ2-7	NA	CSAQTGQVYEQYF	TGCAGTGCGCAAACGGGACAAGTCTACGAGCAGTACTTC
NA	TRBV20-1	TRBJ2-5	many	CSARDVAVQETQYF	TGCAGTGCTAGAGATGTGGCTGTCCAAGAGACCCAGTACTTC
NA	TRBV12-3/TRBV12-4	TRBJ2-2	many	CASSLDFNTGELFF	TGTGCCAGCAGTTTAGACTTCAACACCGGGGAGCTGTTTTTT
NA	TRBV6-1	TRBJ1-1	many	CASRLSRNTEAFF	TGTGCCAGCAGACTAAGCCGGAACACTGAAGCTTTCTTT
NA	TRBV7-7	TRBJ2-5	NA	CASSLALTETQYF	TGTGCTAGCAGCTTAGCCCTCACCGAGACCCAGTACTTC
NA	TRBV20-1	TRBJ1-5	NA	CSAGGPERPQHF	TGCAGTGCCGGGGGGCCCGAGCGGCCCCAGCATTTT
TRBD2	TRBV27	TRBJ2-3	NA	CASSLLLSSGPDTQYF	TGTGCCAGCAGTTTATTATTATCTAGCGGGCCAGATACGCAGTATTTT
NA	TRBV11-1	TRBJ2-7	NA	CASSLHDEQYF	TGTGCCAGCAGCTTGCATGACGAGCAGTACTTC
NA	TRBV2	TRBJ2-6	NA	CASSGAGANVLTF	TGTGCCAGCAGTGGAGCTGGGGCCAACGTCCTGACTTTC
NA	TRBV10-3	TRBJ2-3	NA	CAISESATTDTQYF	TGTGCCATCAGTGAGTCTGCGACTACAGATACGCAGTATTTT
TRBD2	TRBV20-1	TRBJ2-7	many	CSARVLAGNEQYF	TGCAGTGCTAGAGTCCTAGCGGGCAACGAGCAGTACTTC
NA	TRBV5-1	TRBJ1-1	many	CASSLAGPMNTEAFF	TGCGCCAGCAGCTTGGCGGGCCCCATGAACACTGAAGCTTTCTTT
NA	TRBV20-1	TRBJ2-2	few	CSASGNTGELFF	TGCAGTGCGAGCGGGAACACCGGGGAGCTGTTTTTT
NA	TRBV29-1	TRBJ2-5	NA	CSGDLQGGRETQYF	TGCAGTGGTGACCTGCAGGGAGGTCGAGAGACCCAGTACTTC
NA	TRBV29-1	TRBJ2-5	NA	CSVGPGQETQYF	TGCAGCGTTGGTCCGGGTCAGGAGACCCAGTACTTC
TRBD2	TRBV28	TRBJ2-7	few	CASSSPLAGGSYEQYF	TGTGCCAGCAGTTCCCCCCTAGCGGGGGGCTCCTACGAGCAGTACTTC
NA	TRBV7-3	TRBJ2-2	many	CASSLSRDDTGELFF	TGTGCCAGCAGCTTGAGCAGGGACGACACCGGGGAGCTGTTTTTT
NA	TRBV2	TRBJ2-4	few	CASSVGVESANIQYF	TGTGCCAGCAGTGTCGGGGTGGAGTCGGCCAACATTCAGTACTTC
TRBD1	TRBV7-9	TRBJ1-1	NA	CASQIQGATEAFF	TGTGCCAGCCAGATACAGGGGGCCACTGAAGCTTTCTTT
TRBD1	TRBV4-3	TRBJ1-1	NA	CASSQDGAGGTEAFF	TGCGCCAGCAGCCAAGATGGAGCAGGGGGCACTGAAGCTTTCTTT
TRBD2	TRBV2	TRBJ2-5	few	CASLGLEGETQYF	TGTGCCAGCCTGGGACTAGAGGGAGAGACCCAGTACTTC
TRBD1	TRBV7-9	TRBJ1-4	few	CASSLNRGDEKLFF	TGTGCCAGCAGCCTTAACAGGGGGGATGAAAAACTGTTTTTT
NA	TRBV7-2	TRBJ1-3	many	CASSFGGPGNTIYF	TGTGCCAGCAGCTTTGGAGGGCCTGGAAACACCATATATTTT
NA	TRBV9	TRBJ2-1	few	CASSVVPLDLEPYNEQFF	TGTGCCAGCAGCGTAGTCCCGCTTGACTTGGAACCCTACAATGAGCAGTTCTTC
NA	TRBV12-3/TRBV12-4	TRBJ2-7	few	CASSITVVEQYF	TGTGCCAGCAGTATAACGGTTGTCGAGCAGTACTTC
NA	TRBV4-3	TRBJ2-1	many	CASSQDGATSYNEQFF	TGCGCCAGCAGCCAAGATGGCGCGACTTCCTACAATGAGCAGTTCTTC
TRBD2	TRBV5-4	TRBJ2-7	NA	CASSLGTSAYEQYF	TGTGCCAGCAGCTTGGGGACTAGCGCCTACGAGCAGTACTTC
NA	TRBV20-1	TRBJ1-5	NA	CSALRAPNQPQHF	TGCAGTGCTCTCAGGGCGCCCAATCAGCCCCAGCATTTT
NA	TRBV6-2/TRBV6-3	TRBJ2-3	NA	CASSYAGPTDTQYF	TGTGCCAGCAGTTACGCCGGACCCACAGATACGCAGTATTTT
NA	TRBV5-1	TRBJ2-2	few	CASTKSPGDSTGELFF	TGCGCCAGCACCAAGTCACCAGGGGACTCCACCGGGGAGCTGTTTTTT
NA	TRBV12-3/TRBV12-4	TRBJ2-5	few	CASSPGLGWGQETQYF	TGTGCCAGCAGCCCCGGTTTAGGTTGGGGCCAAGAGACCCAGTACTTC
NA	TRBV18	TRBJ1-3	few	CASSPAVSGNTIYF	TGTGCCAGCTCACCGGCCGTCTCTGGAAACACCATATATTTT
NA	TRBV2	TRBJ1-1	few	CASSETTTNTEAFF	TGTGCCAGCAGTGAAACGACAACAAACACTGAAGCTTTCTTT